This TCR beta chain was captured in a study of control samples from healthy donors and cancer patients. This clone was seen just once. Produced via immunoSEQ multiplex PCR; TCRdb's table is partial and in-frame only. The table has approximately 130,000 clones, 80% to 90% seen once; the top ten hold roughly 43%. Trimming took 0 bases from V and 7 from J, leaving 19 bases between them. CDR3 size: 17 residues. Germline V lookup: CDR1 SGHDT, CDR2 YYEEEE. V usage is TRBV5-6 and J usage is TRBJ2-2; D gene ambiguous. The source material was blood. The clonotype was recovered from a man aged 45-65 years in good health. The CDR3 region has the DNA TGTGCCAGCAGCTTGGAACGTGGGCGCCCGGAAGGCGGGGAGCTGTTTTTT. Its translation is CASSLERGRPEGGELFF. Drawing the rest from reference TRBV5-6 and TRBJ2-2, the complete variable domain is DAGVTQSPTHLIKTRGQQVTLRCSPKSGHDTVSWYQQALGQGPQFIFQYYEEEERQRGNFPDRFSGHQFPNYSSELNVNALLLGDSALYLCASSLERGRPEGGELFFGEGSRLTVL.